Listed below are T cell receptor beta chains from one sample, sequenced in a study of cytomegalovirus exposure and HLA in healthy donors. Sequencing used immunoSEQ multiplex PCR; TCRdb keeps in-frame clones, though not all of them. The sample has about 97,000 clones, roughly 85% seen once. Sequenced material: PBMCs. These receptors all stem from a young man in good health and CMV-seronegative. The CDR3 runs from the conserved cysteine through the conserved F or W. Each record gives: D gene, J gene, V gene, clone size, CDR3 protein, CDR3 DNA. A D gene is named only where the DNA matches it firmly. Expanded clones get a size class; other rows say once, few or many, or leave the size out.

>TRBD1|TRBJ2-1|TRBV15|.
CATSRGEGASNEQFF
TGTGCCACCAGCAGAGGAGAGGGGGCTAGTAATGAGCAGTTCTTC
>TRBD2|TRBJ2-4|TRBV5-1|.
CASSSRPLAGVTKNIQYF
TGCGCCAGCAGCTCCCGGCCCCTAGCGGGGGTAACCAAAAACATTCAGTACTTC
>.|TRBJ1-1|TRBV19|.
CASTTANTEAFF
TGTGCCAGTACCACAGCGAACACTGAAGCTTTCTTT
>TRBD2|TRBJ2-7|TRBV2|.
CASRPPLLAESYEQYF
TGTGCCAGCAGACCCCCATTACTAGCGGAAAGTTACGAGCAGTACTTC
>.|TRBJ1-4|TRBV7-7|.
CASSRSPGAEKLFF
TGTGCCAGCAGCCGGTCCCCAGGGGCGGAAAAACTGTTTTTT
>TRBD2|TRBJ2-1|TRBV27|.
CASYGLAGGRNNEQFF
TGTGCCAGCTATGGACTAGCGGGAGGACGAAACAATGAGCAGTTCTTC
>TRBD1|TRBJ2-2|TRBV4-1|.
CASSQRQGTNTGELFF
TGCGCCAGCAGCCAGAGACAGGGCACGAACACCGGGGAGCTGTTTTTT
>TRBD2|TRBJ2-7|TRBV7-2|.
CASSSRAGGSHEQYF
TGTGCCAGCAGCTCCCGAGCGGGAGGGTCCCACGAGCAGTACTTC
>.|TRBJ2-2|TRBV9|.
CASKSGADTGELFF
TGTGCCAGCAAAAGCGGAGCTGACACCGGGGAGCTGTTTTTT
>TRBD1|TRBJ2-7|TRBV5-6|once
CASSVAGDRVDEQYF
TGTGCCAGCAGCGTGGCCGGGGACAGGGTCGACGAGCAGTACTTC
>TRBD2|TRBJ2-7|TRBV5-4|.
CASSSYSGNWNEQYF
TGTGCCAGCAGCTCTTATAGCGGGAATTGGAACGAGCAGTACTTC
>TRBD2|TRBJ2-3|TRBV10-3|once
CAIRATTSGLTDTQYF
TGTGCCATCAGGGCGACGACTAGCGGACTAACGGATACGCAGTATTTT
>.|TRBJ2-2|TRBV6-8|.
CAGGILPSSNTGELFF
TGTGCCGGCGGCATCCTTCCCTCGTCGAACACCGGGGAGCTGTTTTTT
>.|TRBJ2-2|TRBV2|.
CASSFGPNTGELFF
TGTGCCAGCAGTTTTGGGCCAAACACCGGGGAGCTGTTTTTT
>.|TRBJ1-4|TRBV7-2|few
CASSLTVLKEGKLFF
TGTGCCAGCAGCTTAACGGTCTTAAAGGAGGGGAAACTGTTTTTT
>.|TRBJ2-3|TRBV5-1|.
CASSLSGSRADTQYF
TGCGCCAGCAGCTTGAGTGGTAGCAGGGCAGATACGCAGTATTTT
>TRBD2|TRBJ2-7|TRBV5-6|once
CASSGPSGIGYEQYF
TGTGCCAGCAGCGGCCCTAGCGGGATCGGGTACGAGCAGTACTTC
>.|TRBJ1-5|TRBV7-9|.
CASSSYRENQPQHF
TGTGCCAGCAGCTCTTACAGGGAGAATCAGCCCCAGCATTTT
>TRBD1|TRBJ2-2|TRBV30|.
CAWSSGTGRRTGELFF
TGTGCCTGGAGTAGCGGGACAGGGAGGCGCACCGGGGAGCTGTTTTTT
>.|TRBJ1-1|TRBV14|once
CASSEGVNTEAFF
TGTGCCAGCAGCGAGGGTGTGAACACTGAAGCTTTCTTT
>.|TRBJ2-1|TRBV25-1|.
CASSECRRENFGNEQFF
TGTGCCAGCAGTGAATGCCGTAGGGAGAATTTCGGCAATGAGCAGTTCTTC
>.|TRBJ2-1|TRBV7-9|.
CASSSKEGLINEQFF
TGTGCCAGCAGCTCTAAGGAGGGGCTGATAAATGAGCAGTTCTTC
>.|TRBJ1-1|TRBV4-1|.
CASKNRVMNTEAFF
TGCGCCAGCAAGAACAGGGTGATGAACACTGAAGCTTTCTTT
>.|TRBJ2-7|TRBV7-8|.
CASSSREYSYEQYF
TGTGCCAGCAGCTCCCGGGAGTACTCCTACGAGCAGTACTTC